This TCR beta chain was identified during a study of blood T cell repertoires in COVID-19. Germline V lookup: CDR1 SGHTA, CDR2 FQGNSA. The length of the CDR3 is 15 residues. V dropped 6 bases and J dropped 1; count of bases not matched to a gene: 4. Libraries were prepared by immunoSEQ multiplex PCR; TCRdb keeps only in-frame clonotypes and omits some of them. The sample contains about 480,000 clones, around nine tenths of which appear only once. The TCR originated in a woman aged 60-75 years who had recovered from COVID-19. This chain connects TRBV7-2 to TRBJ2-1, with TRBD2 matching over 9 bases. Sequences were obtained from PBMCs or T cells enriched from blood (not recorded which). This CDR3 reads CASRWTSVSYNEQFF. CDR3 nucleotides: TGTGCCAGCAGATGGACTAGCGTATCCTACAATGAGCAGTTCTTC.